One and the same sample provided the 27 T cell receptor beta chains below, sequenced in a study of T cells after yellow fever vaccination. One entry per CDR3 protein results from TCRdb running MiXCR on the 5' RACE reads. The sample shows a few hundred thousand distinct CDR3 sequences, more than 3.5% of them seen only once. The sequences come from PBMCs, collected 15 days after the yellow fever booster vaccination. The receptors stem from a young man who received the YFV17D yellow fever vaccine.

The rearrangement uses TRBV20-1 and TRBJ2-1; a possible D gene is TRBD2 (7 bases). The V and J ends lost 7 bases and 7 bases respectively, with 17 bases between them. The CDR3 runs to 13 residues. The germline V gene encodes CDR1 DFQATT and CDR2 SNEGSKA (reference sequence). The CDR3 nucleotides are TGCAGTGGAGTAGGGGGAGGGGGGAATGAGCAGTTCTTC. Translated, it gives CSGVGGGGNEQFF.

There are many counts of this clonotype. This rearrangement joins TRBV6-6 to TRBJ1-1; no clear D. V lost 6 bases and J 4 bases, leaving 18 bases between the germline ends. The germline V gene has CDR1 MNHNY and CDR2 SVGAGI (reference sequence). The CDR3 is 15 amino acids. CDR3 in amino acids: CASSPRVASTTEAFF. The CDR3 DNA is TGTGCCAGCAGCCCACGGGTGGCCTCGACCACTGAAGCTTTCTTT.

This clonotype was recorded many times. The chain is built from TRBV11-2 and TRBJ1-6, with D unclear. V lost 5 bases to trimming and J lost 7 bases, with 6 bases between them. The CDR3 is 12 residues long. Germline V CDR1 and CDR2: SGHAT, FQNNGV. The CDR3 sequence is CASSTANSPLHF. In DNA form, the CDR3 reads TGTGCCAGCAGCACGGCAAATTCACCCCTCCACTTT. The complete variable domain, with remaining parts taken from reference TRBV11-2 and TRBJ1-6, reads EAGVAQSPRYKIIEKRQSVAFWCNPISGHATLYWYQQILGQGPKLLIQFQNNGVVDDSQLPKDRFSAERLKGVDSTLKIQPAKLEDSAVYLCASSTANSPLHFGNGTRLTVT.

This clonotype was recorded at least ten times. The gene calls are TRBV4-3 and TRBJ2-1, with D possibly being TRBD2 (7 bases). The germline V gene encodes CDR1 LGHNA and CDR2 YSLEER. Trimming took off 2 bases at V and 4 bases at J, with 21 bases between the two ends. CDR3 length: 18 amino acids. The CDR3 protein is CASSQKSLAGGPYNEQFF. In DNA form, the CDR3 reads TGCGCCAGCAGCCAAAAGAGTCTGGCCGGGGGGCCTTACAATGAGCAGTTCTTC.

This clonotype occurred many times. V and J are TRBV5-1 and TRBJ1-2; the match to TRBD1 covers 10 bases. The germline V gene has CDR1 SGHRS and CDR2 YFSETQ. This CDR3 spans 14 amino acids. The V segment lost 3 bases and the J segment 7 bases; nucleotides outside the gene matches: 6. Written as DNA, the CDR3 is TGCGCCAGCAGCTCTGGGACAGGGGAAGTTGGCTACACCTTC. This translates into CASSSGTGEVGYTF.

The J gene is TRBJ2-2, the V gene TRBV5-1; D remains ambiguous. Germline CDR1 SGHRS, CDR2 YFSETQ. The CDR3 is 14 residues long. V was clipped by 8 bases and J by 0 bases, with 11 bases between them. The DNA of the CDR3 is TGCGCCAGTTATAAGAGCGCGAACACCGGGGAGCTGTTTTTT. It translates to CASYKSANTGELFF.

The V and J genes are TRBV7-6 and TRBJ2-7, with TRBD2 identical over 7 bases. The germline V gene has CDR1 SGHVS and CDR2 FNYEAQ. V shed 1 base, J shed 6 bases, and the junction held 3 bases outside the gene matches. The length of the CDR3 is 13 residues. The CDR3 reads CASSLETGGEQYF. CDR3 DNA: TGTGCCAGCAGCTTAGAGACGGGGGGCGAGCAGTACTTC.

In its sample, this clonotype was seen many times. V usage is TRBV5-1 and J usage is TRBJ2-5; tentative D call: TRBD1 (5 bases). Trimming took off 2 bases at V and 3 bases at J, with 8 bases between the two ends. Germline V gene sequence: CDR1 SGHRS, CDR2 YFSETQ. This CDR3 comprises 13 residues. CDR3 bases: TGCGCCAGCAGCTTTGCCAGGGAAGAGACCCAGTACTTC. Amino acids: CASSFAREETQYF. The whole variable domain, remainder taken from reference TRBV5-1 and TRBJ2-5, is KAGVTQTPRYLIKTRGQQVTLSCSPISGHRSVSWYQQTPGQGLQFLFEYFSETQRNKGNFPGRFSGRQFSNSRSEMNVSTLELGDSALYLCASSFAREETQYFGPGTRLLVL.

There are a few counts of this clonotype. The V gene is TRBV5-1, the J gene TRBJ1-1; the D is unclear. Per germline, CDR1 SGHRS and CDR2 YFSETQ. The CDR3 is 14 residues long. Trimming pared 0 bases from V and 4 bases from J, leaving 10 bases between. The CDR3 nucleotides are TGCGCCAGCAGCTTGGGGGATCGCGTCACTGAAGCTTTCTTT. Protein: CASSLGDRVTEAFF.

The chain has TRBV20-1 and TRBJ1-6, with TRBD1 identical over 9 bases. CDR1 DFQATT and CDR2 SNEGSKA come from the germline V gene (reference sequence). This CDR3 has 16 residues. V shed 0 bases, J shed 5 bases, and the junction held 5 bases outside the gene matches. The chain's CDR3 is CSAREGQGIHNSPLHF. CDR3 bases: TGCAGTGCTAGAGAAGGACAGGGGATCCATAATTCACCCCTCCACTTT.

This clonotype was observed many times. The chain carries TRBV7-6 and TRBJ2-2, with TRBD2 identical over 7 bases. Germline-derived CDR1 and CDR2 are SGHVS and FNYEAQ. The CDR3 covers 16 residues. V dropped 4 bases and J dropped 5; count of bases not matched to a gene: 10. The DNA for the CDR3 is TGTGCCAGCAGCTCCATTGCGGGGGATGAGACCGGGGAGCTGTTTTTT. As protein: CASSSIAGDETGELFF. Filled out from reference TRBV7-6 and TRBJ2-2, the complete variable domain reads GAGVSQSPRYKVTKRGQDVALRCDPISGHVSLYWYRQALGQGPEFLTYFNYEAQQDKSGLPNDRFSAERPEGSISTLTIQRTEQRDSAMYRCASSSIAGDETGELFFGEGSRLTVL.

In its sample, this clonotype was seen many times. The genes are TRBV6-1 and TRBJ2-2, with TRBD2 as a possible D gene (6 bases). Trimming cost V 6 bases and J 3 bases, with 14 bases left between them. The germline V gene has CDR1 MNHNS and CDR2 SASEGT. The CDR3 is made up of 15 amino acids. The CDR3 reads CASSLEGRYTGELFF. The CDR3 DNA is TGTGCCAGCAGCCTGGAGGGGCGCTACACCGGGGAGCTGTTTTTT.

This clonotype showed up many times. The chain's CDR3 is CASSAGQLLNTEAFF. The CDR3 bases are TGTGCCAGCAGCGCGGGACAGCTACTGAACACTGAAGCTTTCTTT. The chain carries TRBV7-8 and TRBJ1-1; 7 bases are a match to TRBD1. The germline gives CDR1 SGHVS, CDR2 FQNEAQ. Germline trimming cut 5 bases from V and 0 bases from J; bases unmatched to any gene: 6. This CDR3 comprises 15 residues. Combining the CDR3 with reference TRBV7-8 and TRBJ1-1 gives the whole variable domain GAGVSQSPRYKVAKRGQDVALRCDPISGHVSLFWYQQALGQGPEFLTYFQNEAQLDKSGLPSDRFFAERPEGSVSTLKIQRTQQEDSAVYLCASSAGQLLNTEAFFGQGTRLTVV.

The sample holds many counts of this clonotype. V usage is TRBV12-3 or TRBV12-4 and J usage is TRBJ2-5; weak D call: TRBD2 (5 bases). Trimming removed 7 bases from V and 5 bases from J, with 11 bases in between. The CDR3 runs 12 residues. CDR3 sequence (DNA): TGTGCCAGCATGAACGTAGCGGAGACCCAGTACTTC. It is translated as CASMNVAETQYF.

In this sample, this clonotype turned up many times. The chain has TRBV12-3 or TRBV12-4 and TRBJ2-1; no definite D call. The CDR3 consists of 12 residues. Trimming stripped 2 bases from V and 3 bases from J, with 2 bases between. The CDR3 here is CASSLLYNEQFF. In nucleotides, the CDR3 is TGTGCCAGCAGTTTACTCTACAATGAGCAGTTCTTC.

This clonotype occurred a few times. The chain employs TRBV18 and TRBJ1-5; 8 bases line up with TRBD1. V dropped 2 bases and J dropped 4; count of bases not matched to a gene: 16. This CDR3 spans 19 amino acids. Per germline, CDR1 KGHSH and CDR2 LQKENI. The CDR3: CASSPSPPLDRDGNQPQHF. The DNA for the CDR3 is TGTGCCAGCTCACCATCCCCTCCCTTGGACAGGGATGGGAATCAGCCCCAGCATTTT.

V usage is TRBV29-1 and J usage is TRBJ2-1, with 8 bases aligning to TRBD2. J gave up 5 bases and V 4 bases, and 7 bases lay outside the gene matches. Germline CDR1 SQVTM, CDR2 ANQGSEA. The CDR3 loop spans 14 amino acids. Here the CDR3 reads CSVVWAGGHNEQFF. The CDR3 region has the DNA TGCAGCGTTGTGTGGGCGGGGGGCCACAATGAGCAGTTCTTC.

This clonotype was counted many times. The gene calls are TRBV7-9 and TRBJ2-7; 10 nucleotides line up with TRBD1. The CDR3 consists of 15 residues. V was clipped by 0 bases and J by 4 bases; unmatched bases: 3. The germline V gene encodes CDR1 SEHNR and CDR2 FQNEAQ (reference sequence). CDR3 sequence: CASSLAGTGEYEQYV. The DNA for the CDR3 is TGTGCCAGCAGCTTAGCCGGGACAGGGGAATACGAGCAGTACGTC.

This clonotype was found a few times. V usage is TRBV10-1 and J usage is TRBJ2-3; TRBD2 matches 8 bases. V was pared by 3 bases and J by 2 bases, with 7 bases of the junction left unmatched. Germline V gene lookup returns CDR1 WNHNN and CDR2 SYGVQD (reference sequence). This CDR3 region has 16 residues. In nucleotides, the CDR3 is TGCGCCAGCAGTGAAGCAAGCGGGAGACTCACAGATACGCAGTATTTT. Translation gives CASSEASGRLTDTQYF.

This clonotype was seen at least ten times. V usage is TRBV18 and J usage is TRBJ2-5; unclear D gene. Trimming left V 3 bases short and J 4 bases short, with 21 bases between. The CDR3 length is 17 residues. Germline values: CDR1 KGHSH, CDR2 LQKENI. This CDR3 is CASSPRQRNLRRETQYF. In DNA form, the CDR3 reads TGTGCCAGCTCACCCAGGCAGCGAAATTTAAGACGAGAGACCCAGTACTTC.

This clonotype was seen at least ten times. The chain uses TRBV12-3 or TRBV12-4 and TRBJ2-3; maybe TRBD1 (6 bases). The ends were cut back, 7 bases at V and 4 bases at J, with 18 bases in the middle. CDR3 length: 15 residues. The DNA for the CDR3 is TGTGCCAGCACCCCATGGGACACCAACGCAGATACGCAGTATTTT. This sequence encodes CASTPWDTNADTQYF.

This clonotype has a count of ten or more. This chain links TRBV5-6 with TRBJ1-1; TRBD1 agrees at 7 bases. Losses at the gene ends were 0 bases for V and 3 bases for J; bases not matched to a gene: 2. This CDR3 is built from 14 residues. The germline gives CDR1 SGHDT, CDR2 YYEEEE. CDR3 protein: CASSLGDSDTEAFF. CDR3 coding DNA: TGTGCCAGCAGCTTGGGGGACAGTGACACTGAAGCTTTCTTT.

This clonotype was recorded at least ten times. The chain employs TRBV7-9 and TRBJ1-2; no reliable D call. The CDR3 runs to 13 residues. The V end lost 0 bases, the J end lost 7 bases, and 9 bases lay between the germline ends. Germline V gives CDR1 SEHNR, CDR2 FQNEAQ (reference sequence). CDR3: CASSLAVESGYTF. CDR3 in DNA: TGTGCCAGCAGCTTAGCCGTGGAGAGTGGCTACACCTTC.

This clonotype was counted many times. V and J are TRBV7-9 and TRBJ2-6; 8 nucleotides line up with TRBD1. The CDR3 runs to 17 residues. The V segment lost 3 bases and the J segment 5 bases; nucleotides outside the gene matches: 9. Germline CDR1 SEHNR, CDR2 FQNEAQ (reference sequence). The CDR3 reads CASSFGPGGDRANVLTF. The CDR3 DNA follows: TGTGCCAGCAGCTTCGGCCCAGGGGGCGATAGGGCCAACGTCCTGACTTTC.

This clonotype was seen repeatedly, ten times or more. The chain uses TRBV10-3 and TRBJ1-5, with TRBD1 matching 7 bases. Germline V gives CDR1 ENHRY, CDR2 SYGVKD. The J segment lost 5 bases and the V segment lost 6 bases, leaving 4 bases of the junction unmatched. The CDR3 runs to 13 residues. The DNA of the CDR3 is TGTGCCATCAGCCGACAGGGCGATCAGCCCCAGCATTTT. It yields the protein CAISRQGDQPQHF.

J is TRBJ1-5 and V is TRBV5-1; TRBD1 is a possible D gene (5 bases). Germline CDR1 and CDR2: SGHRS and YFSETQ. This CDR3 region has 13 residues. Deletions cut 2 bases from V and 7 bases from J, with 10 bases between. CDR3 bases: TGCGCCAGCAGCTTCCAGGGCCCACAGCCCCAGCATTTT. Translated: CASSFQGPQPQHF.

This clonotype was counted at least ten times. The chain couples TRBV5-6 to TRBJ2-5; tentatively, D is TRBD2 (6 bases). Germline-derived CDR1 and CDR2 are SGHDT and YYEEEE. Trimming pared 2 bases from V and 3 bases from J, leaving 14 bases between. The CDR3 has 15 residues. For the CDR3, the DNA is TGTGCCAGCAGCTTCGTCGGGGGTGCGGAAGAGACCCAGTACTTC. Translation gives CASSFVGGAEETQYF.